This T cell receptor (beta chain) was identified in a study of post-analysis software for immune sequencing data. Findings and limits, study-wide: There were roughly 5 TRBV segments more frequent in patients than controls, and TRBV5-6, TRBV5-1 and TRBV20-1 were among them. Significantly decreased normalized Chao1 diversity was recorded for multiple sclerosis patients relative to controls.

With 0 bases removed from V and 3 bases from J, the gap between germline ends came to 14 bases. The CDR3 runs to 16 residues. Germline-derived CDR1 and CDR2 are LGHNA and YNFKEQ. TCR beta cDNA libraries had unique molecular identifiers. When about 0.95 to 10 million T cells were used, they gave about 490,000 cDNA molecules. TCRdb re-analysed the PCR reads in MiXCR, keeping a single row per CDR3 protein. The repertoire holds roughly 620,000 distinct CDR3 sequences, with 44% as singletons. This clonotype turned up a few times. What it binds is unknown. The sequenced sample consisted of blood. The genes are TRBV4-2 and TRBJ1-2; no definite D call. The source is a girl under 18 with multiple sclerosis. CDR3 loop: CASSQDRGWGDYGYTF. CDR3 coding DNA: TGTGCCAGCAGCCAAGATAGAGGATGGGGAGACTATGGCTACACCTTC.